The 29 T cell receptor beta chains given below trace back to one sample, sequenced in a study of blood T cell repertoires in COVID-19. Only in-frame clones appear in the TCRdb table, and some are missing; sequencing was by immunoSEQ multiplex PCR. This sample carries 200,000 to 250,000 clones, approximately 84% of them seen once, and the ten largest clones take around 2.9%. Sequences were obtained from peripheral blood. These receptors were obtained from a woman aged 25 to 39 who had recovered from COVID-19.

The chain is built from TRBV7-3 and TRBJ2-1; D is possibly TRBD1 (7 bases). Trimming took off 5 bases at V and 6 bases at J, with 17 bases between the two ends. Germline-derived CDR1 and CDR2 are SGHTA and FQGTGA. The CDR3 sequence is 15 residues long. In nucleotides, the CDR3 is TGTGCCAGCAGCACAGGGGACCAGGGGGGCAATGAGCAGTTCTTC. Amino acid sequence: CASSTGDQGGNEQFF.

The rearrangement uses TRBV4-3 and TRBJ1-6; possible D gene TRBD1, 5 bases. Trimming stripped 5 bases from V and 10 bases from J, with 18 bases between. Germline V gives CDR1 LGHNA, CDR2 YSLEER. CDR3 length: 15 residues. The CDR3 region is CASSLSGDGRSPLHF. The CDR3 nucleotides are TGCGCCAGCAGCTTGTCGGGGGACGGACGATCACCCCTCCACTTT.

The chain carries TRBV9 and TRBJ2-7; 7 bases map to TRBD2. Trimming took 4 bases from V and 3 from J; bases not matched to a gene: 7. The germline gives CDR1 SGDLS, CDR2 YYNGEE. The length of the CDR3 is 14 residues. In DNA, the CDR3 is TGTGCCAGCAGCCCAGAGGGGACTAACTACGAGCAGTACTTC. Translated: CASSPEGTNYEQYF.

V is TRBV7-9 and J is TRBJ2-3, with TRBD2 as a possible D gene (6 bases). CDR1 and CDR2 (germline): SEHNR, FQNEAQ (reference sequence). There are 14 residues in the CDR3. V lost 3 bases and J 6 bases, leaving 13 bases between the germline ends. The CDR3 bases are TGTGCCAGCAGCTTGGGACTGGGATTGGATACGCAGTATTTT. It yields the protein CASSLGLGLDTQYF.

J is TRBJ1-1 and V is TRBV18, with a possible D match to TRBD1 (5 bases). The V gene's germline CDR1 is KGHSH and CDR2 LQKENI. The CDR3 runs to 14 residues. V lost 3 bases and J lost 5, with 13 bases in between. CDR3 DNA sequence: TGTGCCAGCTCACCCACGGGGGGGGAGACTGAAGCTTTCTTT. It codes for CASSPTGGETEAFF.

This clone has only one observation. The chain recombines TRBV7-3 with TRBJ2-1; D is perhaps TRBD1 (6 bases). Germline V CDR1 and CDR2: SGHTA, FQGTGA. The CDR3 sequence is 14 residues long. Between the trimmed V and J ends, which lost 5 bases and 9 bases, there was a span of 17 bases. Here the CDR3 reads CASSPGGGGREQFF. The CDR3 nucleotides read TGTGCCAGCAGCCCTGGGGGCGGAGGACGTGAGCAGTTCTTC.

This chain links TRBV2 with TRBJ1-2; TRBD1 matches at 7 bases. The CDR3 has 16 residues. Trimming cost V 0 bases and J 2 bases; bases outside gene matches: 6. Germline CDR1 reads SNHLY; CDR2 reads FYNNEI. The CDR3, as DNA: TGTGCCAGCAGTGAAGCTGGCAGGGGGTACAACTATGGCTACACCTTC. It translates to CASSEAGRGYNYGYTF.

The chain recombines TRBV25-1 with TRBJ1-6; D possibly corresponds to TRBD1 (6 bases). The V end was cut by 7 bases, the J end by 8 bases, with 15 bases between. The CDR3 consists of 14 residues. Germline V gene lookup returns CDR1 MGHDK and CDR2 SYGVNS. CDR3 residues: CASNQGKLDSPLHF. The CDR3 DNA follows: TGTGCCAGCAACCAGGGGAAGCTCGATTCACCCCTCCACTTT.

The genes are TRBV27 and TRBJ2-1; 10 bases match TRBD2. The CDR3 totals 12 residues. CDR1 and CDR2 (germline): MNHEY, SMNVEV (reference sequence). With V trimmed by 5 bases and J by 10 bases, 2 bases remained unmatched. The DNA of the CDR3 is TGTGCCAGCAGTATACTAGCGGGGGAGCAGTTCTTC. This translates into CASSILAGEQFF.

This clone appeared a single time. This chain links TRBV5-1 with TRBJ2-7; D unclear. This CDR3 comprises 14 residues. V dropped 0 bases and J dropped 1 base, with 8 bases sitting between them. The germline V gene has CDR1 SGHRS and CDR2 YFSETQ. In DNA, the CDR3 is TGCGCCAGCAGCTTGGTTTCCTTATCCTACGAGCAGTACTTC. Its protein product is CASSLVSLSYEQYF.

The gene calls are TRBV11-3 and TRBJ2-1, with TRBD1 identical over 7 bases. The CDR3 has 15 residues. Germline V gives CDR1 SGHNT, CDR2 YENEEA. V gave up 5 bases and J gave up 6 bases; unmatched junction bases: 10. This chain's CDR3 is CASSPGEDRSNEQFF. CDR3 nucleotides: TGTGCCAGCAGCCCAGGCGAGGACAGGAGCAATGAGCAGTTCTTC.

There are a few counts of this clone. The chain carries TRBV3-1 (or the pseudogene TRBV3-2) and TRBJ2-7; tentatively, D is TRBD2 (6 bases). CDR1 is LGHDT and CDR2 is YNNKEL in the germline V gene (reference sequence). V was pared by 3 bases and J by 0 bases, with 9 bases between. This CDR3 is 14 amino acids long. CDR3 coding DNA: TGTGCCAGCAGCCACGACGGGAGCTCCTACGAGCAGTACTTC. This sequence encodes CASSHDGSSYEQYF.

The CDR3, as DNA: TGTGCCAGCAGCTTCAAGGTCGGGACTGAAGCTTTCTTT. Amino acids: CASSFKVGTEAFF. The chain carries TRBV9 and TRBJ1-1; D gene unclear. The V end was cut by 4 bases, the J end by 5 bases, with 12 bases between. The CDR3 sequence is 13 residues long. Germline loops: CDR1 SGDLS, CDR2 YYNGEE.

The table lists this clone with many counts. V gene TRBV25-1 combines with J gene TRBJ1-4, with 8 positions matching TRBD1. There are 13 residues in the CDR3. Trimming at V came to 5 bases and at J to 7 bases, leaving 3 bases not matched to a gene. The germline V gene has CDR1 MGHDK and CDR2 SYGVNS. Here the CDR3 DNA reads TGTGCCAGCAGTCCGACAGGGGCTGAAAAACTGTTTTTT. Translation gives CASSPTGAEKLFF.

This chain joins TRBV2 and TRBJ2-2; 9 nucleotides agree with TRBD1. Germline CDR1 is SNHLY and CDR2 is FYNNEI. V shed 7 bases, J shed 2 bases, and the junction held 5 bases outside the gene matches. This CDR3 has 15 amino acids. The CDR3 is CASITGQGNTGELFF. CDR3 coding DNA: TGTGCCAGCATTACGGGACAGGGTAACACCGGGGAGCTGTTTTTT.

This clone was detected only a few times. This chain connects TRBV2 to TRBJ1-4, with a weak D call TRBD1 (5 bases). The V gene lost 7 bases and the J gene lost 3 bases, with 9 bases spanning the gap. In germline, CDR1 is SNHLY, CDR2 FYNNEI. The CDR3 is 13 residues long. The CDR3 bases are TGTGCCAGCAAAGGGGTGGCTAATGAAAAACTGTTTTTT. Translated, it gives CASKGVANEKLFF.

The V gene is TRBV12-3 or TRBV12-4, the J gene TRBJ1-6; 7 positions agree with TRBD1. The trim removed 5 bases at V and 10 bases at J, leaving 2 bases unmatched. The CDR3 runs 12 residues. CDR3 bases: TGTGCCAGCAGTCGACAGGGATCACCCCTCCACTTT. Amino acids: CASSRQGSPLHF.

This chain connects TRBV4-3 to TRBJ2-7; D remains ambiguous. Between the trimmed V and J ends, which lost 3 bases and 5 bases, there was a span of 11 bases. The CDR3 length is 13 residues. Looked up from germline, CDR1 is LGHNA and CDR2 is YSLEER. In DNA form, the CDR3 reads TGCGCCAGCAGCCAGGGTCCAGGTCACGAGCAGTACTTC. Translated, it gives CASSQGPGHEQYF.

The chain carries TRBV10-2 and TRBJ2-7; 11 bases fit TRBD2. Trimming at V came to 0 bases and at J to 3 bases, leaving 4 bases not matched to a gene. The CDR3 has 16 amino acids. Germline V lookup: CDR1 WSHSY, CDR2 SAAADI. This CDR3 reads CASSESGTSGFYEQYF. Here the CDR3 DNA reads TGCGCCAGCAGTGAGTCGGGGACTAGCGGATTCTACGAGCAGTACTTC.

V gene TRBV6-5 combines with J gene TRBJ1-2; unclear D gene. The V gene's germline CDR1 is MNHEY and CDR2 SVGAGI. The V end was cut by 4 bases, the J end by 7 bases, with 13 bases between. The CDR3 contains 13 residues. The CDR3 reads CASSSSGVGGYTF. In DNA, the CDR3 is TGTGCCAGCAGTTCCTCGGGAGTCGGTGGCTACACCTTC.

The V and J genes are TRBV2 and TRBJ2-5, with a weak D call TRBD1 (6 bases). Germline V gene lookup returns CDR1 SNHLY and CDR2 FYNNEI. V lost 5 bases, J lost 1 base, and 14 bases lay in between. This CDR3 has 15 amino acids. The CDR3 region is CASSRTRDIQETQYF. The CDR3 nucleotides are TGTGCCAGCAGTCGGACCCGGGACATCCAAGAGACCCAGTACTTC.

The genes are TRBV24-1 and TRBJ2-3; D gene ambiguous. Germline CDR1 is KGHDR and CDR2 is SFDVKD. The CDR3 runs 14 residues. V was shortened by 4 bases and J by 6 bases, with 13 bases between the two germline ends. This CDR3 is CATSELGAPDTQYF. The CDR3 DNA reads as TGTGCCACCAGTGAGTTAGGAGCCCCCGATACGCAGTATTTT.

This chain connects TRBV6-1 to TRBJ1-4, with D possibly matching TRBD1 (5 bases). V was clipped by 1 base and J by 4 bases, with 10 bases between them. CDR3 length: 15 amino acids. CDR1 MNHNS and CDR2 SASEGT come from the germline V gene. The CDR3 loop is CASSEGRAHNEKLFF. The CDR3 DNA follows: TGTGCCAGCAGTGAAGGCAGGGCTCATAATGAAAAACTGTTTTTT.

This chain links TRBV2 with TRBJ1-4; tentative D call: TRBD1 (5 bases). CDR3 size: 17 residues. V gave up 4 bases and J gave up 5 bases, with 20 bases separating them. CDR1 and CDR2 (germline): SNHLY, FYNNEI. The CDR3 DNA sequence: TGTGCCAGCAGTGGGGCCGCGGGGCCGCTTGGGAATGAAAAACTGTTTTTT. Translated, it gives CASSGAAGPLGNEKLFF.

The rearrangement joins TRBV5-4 to TRBJ1-1, with D tentatively TRBD1 (5 bases). The V end was cut by 9 bases, the J end by 7 bases, with 16 bases between. Germline values: CDR1 SGHNT, CDR2 YYREEE (reference sequence). The CDR3 consists of 12 residues. The DNA for the CDR3 is TGTGCCATCAATGGGCAGGGATTTGAAGCTTTCTTT. It is translated as CAINGQGFEAFF.

V gene TRBV18 combines with J gene TRBJ1-5; possible D gene TRBD1, 5 bases. Per germline, CDR1 KGHSH and CDR2 LQKENI. CDR3 length: 13 amino acids. Trimming took off 3 bases at V and 11 bases at J, with 14 bases between the two ends. The CDR3 spells CASSPQQGKAQHF. CDR3 sequence (DNA): TGTGCCAGCTCACCCCAGCAGGGCAAAGCCCAGCATTTT.

The chain recombines TRBV7-8 with TRBJ2-1; 7 bases fit TRBD2. CDR1 and CDR2 from the germline V gene are SGHVS and FQNEAQ. Trimming at V came to 1 base and at J to 6 bases, leaving 6 bases not matched to a gene. This CDR3 has 15 amino acids. The CDR3 DNA is TGTGCCAGCAGCTTAGATCTCGGCGGGGGCAATGAGCAGTTCTTC. As protein: CASSLDLGGGNEQFF.

The J gene is TRBJ1-6, the V gene TRBV7-9; D may be TRBD1 (5 bases). Germline CDR1 and CDR2: SEHNR and FQNEAQ (reference sequence). Trimming removed 5 bases from V and 3 bases from J, with 11 bases in between. The CDR3 length is 15 residues. The CDR3: CASSPSQGYNSPLHF. The CDR3 bases are TGTGCCAGCAGCCCATCCCAGGGCTATAATTCACCCCTCCACTTT.

The chain has TRBV10-2 and TRBJ2-5; D might be TRBD1 (5 bases). Looked up from germline, CDR1 is WSHSY and CDR2 is SAAADI. V was pared by 2 bases and J by 2 bases, with 12 bases between. The CDR3 sequence is 15 residues long. Written as DNA, the CDR3 is TGCGCCAGCAGTGAGGCCCAAGGGGCTCAAGAGACCCAGTACTTC. Amino acid sequence: CASSEAQGAQETQYF.